This TCR beta chain was recovered during a study of a mutant IDH1 vaccine in newly diagnosed glioma. Whole-study context: Previous treatment comprised radiotherapy, temozolomide, or both, mostly both. At week 35 came visit V12, and visit V13 followed at week 47.

The protocol was immunoSEQ multiplex PCR, while the TCRdb copy is restricted to in-frame clones and leaves out a portion. In the table there are some 48,000 clones, over 65% of which are singletons. As for time point: week 35, safety follow-up. One vaccine dose held 300 ug of mutant IDH1 20-mer peptide and came with topical imiquimod. Comment on this clone: The target antigen is unknown.

The source is a man aged 35 to 55 with glioma. Sequenced material: PBMCs, taken from a glioma patient whose treatment included an IDH1 peptide vaccine.

In nucleotides, the CDR3 is TGCGCCAGCAGTCAGGTTACCGGGACTCTACGCGCCTACAATGAGCAGTTCTTC. It yields the protein CASSQVTGTLRAYNEQFF. J is TRBJ2-1 and V is TRBV23-1; a possible D gene is TRBD2 (6 bases). TRBV23-1 belongs to the ORF category, with a function that is uncertain. The CDR3 has 18 amino acids. Between the trimmed V and J ends, which lost 3 bases and 2 bases, there was a span of 20 bases.